This T cell receptor beta chain was recorded in a study of shared clonotypes between healthy human individuals. Positive CCR7 selection of CD45RO-negative cells yielded the naive CD8 cells, and terminally differentiated effector memory CD45RA+ cells were excluded. Healthy and HIV-negative, the adult donors had no recent acute infections or vaccinations. CDR3 length: 15 residues. Trimming removed 4 bases at V and 1 base at J, with 13 bases between. Germline V gene lookup returns CDR1 SGHTA and CDR2 FQGNSA. Clones were read by immunoSEQ multiplex PCR, and TCRdb kept only the in-frame ones, dropping some. The data show around 1,900,000 clones, around 93% seen once. This clone came up once.

This rearrangement joins TRBV7-2 to TRBJ1-2; weak D call: TRBD1 (5 bases). The sequenced sample consisted of naive CD8+ T cells from PBMCs. The TCR was taken from a man younger than 35 in good health. Some clones in this sample may be carry-over from other donors' samples. The CDR3 reads CASSSRQGDNYGYTF. The CDR3 bases are TGTGCCAGCAGCTCGAGGCAGGGTGATAACTATGGCTACACCTTC. The whole variable domain, remainder taken from reference TRBV7-2 and TRBJ1-2, is GAGVSQSPSNKVTEKGKDVELRCDPISGHTALYWYRQSLGQGLEFLIYFQGNSAPDKSGLPSDRFSAERTGGSVSTLTIQRTQQEDSAVYLCASSSRQGDNYGYTFGSGTRLTVV.